This is a list of T cell receptor beta chains from one sample in a study of T cell responses to AZD1222 COVID-19 vaccine. Libraries were prepared by immunoSEQ multiplex PCR; TCRdb keeps only in-frame clonotypes and omits some of them. This table holds about 150,000 clones, about 85% found once. The sample here was peripheral blood, taken after recovery from COVID-19. All receptors derive from an adult who had recovered from COVID-19. CDR3s leave out the opening cysteine and the closing phenylalanine or tryptophan.

v_call: TRBV6-5
cdr3_aa: ASISGSNTGELF

v_call: TRBV14
cdr3_aa: ASSGSGGETQY

v_call: TRBV7-8
cdr3_aa: ASSLPGLHGGYT

v_call: TRBV5-1
cdr3_aa: ASSLETREDTEAF

v_call: TRBV5-1
cdr3_aa: ASSPQGQGSGYT

v_call: TRBV7-9
cdr3_aa: ASSSGRGANEQY

v_call: TRBV11-2
cdr3_aa: ASSRVRGGNAYEQY

v_call: TRBV5-4
cdr3_aa: ASSLGTATNEKLF

v_call: TRBV7-2
cdr3_aa: ASSLGGAGNTLH

v_call: TRBV10-3
cdr3_aa: AISELAGADTQY

v_call: TRBV5-4
cdr3_aa: ASSLATGGDTDTQY

v_call: TRBV28
cdr3_aa: ASSLWAGGADNYGYT

v_call: TRBV18
cdr3_aa: ASSPNQGNSPLH

v_call: TRBV7-2
cdr3_aa: ASSLVVSGNTIY

v_call: TRBV7-8
cdr3_aa: ASSSTRTTWGQPQH

v_call: TRBV7-9
cdr3_aa: ASSVGQGRPEGTIY

v_call: TRBV4-2
cdr3_aa: ASSQGLAGTHEQF

v_call: TRBV5-8
cdr3_aa: ASSWPGQGEGNQPQH

v_call: TRBV6-2/TRBV6-3
cdr3_aa: ASSKGSGTGGLNTEAF

v_call: TRBV7-9
cdr3_aa: ASSSQGTVNEQF

v_call: TRBV12-5
cdr3_aa: ASAVGQGGVNTEAF

v_call: TRBV11-2
cdr3_aa: ASSSGLAGGYNEQF

v_call: TRBV6-2/TRBV6-3
cdr3_aa: ASSQQGASNQPQH

v_call: TRBV2
cdr3_aa: ASSEMTGGQGTEAF

v_call: TRBV11-2
cdr3_aa: ASSPTRGSGELF

v_call: TRBV5-4
cdr3_aa: ASRERGSSYEQY

v_call: TRBV5-1
cdr3_aa: ASSPLGRDNQPQH

v_call: TRBV7-2
cdr3_aa: ASSLRRTGGTSYT

v_call: TRBV19
cdr3_aa: ASAPRGTDEQF

v_call: TRBV19
cdr3_aa: ASKLAGALSGANVLT

v_call: TRBV27
cdr3_aa: ASSPLAGGSYEQY

v_call: TRBV19
cdr3_aa: ASRASTGGGHEQY

v_call: TRBV15
cdr3_aa: ATSNRETQY

v_call: TRBV7-2
cdr3_aa: ASSLLSGYYNEQF

v_call: TRBV1
cdr3_aa: TSNDRAGGPSRCQETQY

v_call: TRBV5-4
cdr3_aa: ASSSGRAEAF

v_call: TRBV11-3
cdr3_aa: ASSFPLAGGRYNEQF

v_call: TRBV6-1
cdr3_aa: ASSDREGQPQH

v_call: TRBV9
cdr3_aa: ASSVGQIQEQY

v_call: TRBV19
cdr3_aa: ASSKDRDSNQPQH

v_call: TRBV4-3
cdr3_aa: ASSQDLGQGRTGELF

v_call: TRBV7-2
cdr3_aa: ASSLVGTGYEQY

v_call: TRBV6-5
cdr3_aa: ASIGQGDGYT

v_call: TRBV6-5
cdr3_aa: ASIKTGTGVETQY

v_call: TRBV5-8
cdr3_aa: ASSLDRGLGYT

v_call: TRBV10-3
cdr3_aa: AISGAGRTYEQY

v_call: TRBV4-1
cdr3_aa: ASSQEPGQGGSHKNIQY

v_call: TRBV18
cdr3_aa: ASSPRQGSYEQY